This is a list of T cell receptor beta chains from one sample in a study of T cell changes during pregnancy in multiple sclerosis. Clones were read by immunoSEQ multiplex PCR, and TCRdb kept only the in-frame ones, dropping some. This sample has 100,000 or so clones, with over 85% found just once. The starting material was peripheral blood, obtained after pregnancy. The receptor source for this set is a female donor in good health, enrolled as a control in a pregnancy study. Both conserved end residues are part of each CDR3. Fields, in order: D gene, clone size, V gene, J gene, CDR3 protein, CDR3 DNA. D genes are given only for firm matches. Size is stated for part of the rows, as once, few or many counts, or as a class when the clone is expanded.

NA,NA,TRBV11-2,TRBJ2-1,CASSLGGPNYNEQFF,TGTGCCAGCAGCTTAGGGGGGCCCAACTACAATGAGCAGTTCTTC
TRBD2,NA,TRBV30,TRBJ2-5,CAWSWLGSGAQETQYF,TGTGCCTGGAGTTGGCTGGGTAGCGGGGCACAAGAGACCCAGTACTTC
NA,once,TRBV19,TRBJ2-7,CASSIPTRSEQYF,TGTGCCAGTAGTATCCCTACGCGATCAGAGCAGTACTTC
NA,NA,TRBV4-1,TRBJ2-7,CASSQGGGAELYEQYF,TGCGCCAGCAGCCAAGGAGGGGGAGCGGAGCTCTACGAGCAGTACTTC
TRBD2,NA,TRBV7-2,TRBJ2-5,CASSRAGGAETQYF,TGTGCCAGCAGCCGAGCGGGAGGGGCAGAGACCCAGTACTTC
TRBD2,once,TRBV7-9,TRBJ2-1,CASSPPGTSAYNEQFF,TGTGCCAGCAGCCCCCCGGGGACTAGCGCCTACAATGAGCAGTTCTTC
NA,NA,TRBV18,TRBJ2-1,CASSPLGLLDNEQFF,TGTGCCAGCTCACCACTGGGGCTCTTAGACAATGAGCAGTTCTTC
TRBD1,NA,TRBV6-4,TRBJ1-2,CASQDRGRCGYTF,TGTGCCAGCCAAGACAGGGGGCGATGTGGCTACACCTTC
TRBD1,NA,TRBV28,TRBJ2-5,CASSYEVGTAQETQYF,TGTGCCAGCTCGTACGAGGTTGGGACAGCCCAAGAGACCCAGTACTTC
TRBD2,NA,TRBV7-9,TRBJ2-5,CASNLGLAYETQYF,TGTGCCAGCAACCTGGGACTAGCTTATGAGACCCAGTACTTC
TRBD2,NA,TRBV18,TRBJ2-7,CASSQTSGSSYEQYF,TGTGCCAGCTCACAAACTAGCGGAAGCTCCTACGAGCAGTACTTC
TRBD1,NA,TRBV4-2,TRBJ2-7,CASSQEQGSYEQYF,TGTGCCAGCAGCCAAGAACAGGGGTCCTACGAGCAGTACTTC
TRBD1,NA,TRBV27,TRBJ1-3,CASSLQGAPGNTIYF,TGTGCCAGCAGTTTACAGGGGGCTCCAGGAAACACCATATATTTT
NA,NA,TRBV28,TRBJ2-1,CASSLIRSEQFF,TGTGCCAGCAGTTTAATCCGGAGTGAGCAGTTCTTC
TRBD1,NA,TRBV5-1,TRBJ1-2,CASSAIQGTEGYTF,TGCGCCAGCAGCGCCATACAGGGGACCGAGGGCTACACCTTC
NA,NA,TRBV18,TRBJ1-5,CASSAAGQPQHF,TGTGCCAGCTCAGCGGCCGGTCAGCCCCAGCATTTT
NA,NA,TRBV27,TRBJ2-6,CASSFRGTGANVLTF,TGTGCCAGCAGTTTTAGGGGAACTGGGGCCAACGTCCTGACTTTC
NA,NA,TRBV6-5,TRBJ1-2,CASSTRGGGDYGYTF,TGTGCCAGCAGCACTCGAGGGGGAGGGGACTATGGCTACACCTTC
NA,NA,TRBV28,TRBJ1-1,CASSLREDTEAFF,TGTGCCAGCAGTTTACGGGAAGACACTGAAGCTTTCTTT
NA,few,TRBV2,TRBJ1-2,CASSARLDSLYGYTF,TGTGCCAGCAGTGCCCGACTGGACAGCCTCTATGGCTACACCTTC
TRBD1,NA,TRBV19,TRBJ1-4,CASSGTGRFKKLFF,TGTGCCAGTAGTGGGACAGGTCGATTTAAAAAACTGTTTTTT
TRBD2,NA,TRBV29-1,TRBJ2-7,CSVEANSGRNYEQYF,TGCAGCGTTGAAGCTAATAGCGGGAGGAACTACGAGCAGTACTTC
TRBD1,NA,TRBV16,TRBJ1-1,CAGQGPNTEAFF,TGTGCCGGACAGGGGCCGAACACTGAAGCTTTCTTT
TRBD1,NA,TRBV28,TRBJ2-2,CASRDRFKLGELFF,TGTGCCAGCAGGGACAGGTTCAAGTTGGGGGAGCTGTTTTTT
TRBD1,NA,TRBV28,TRBJ1-3,CAGGTGGAGNTIYF,TGTGCCGGTGGAACAGGGGGGGCCGGAAACACCATATATTTT
NA,once,TRBV2,TRBJ2-1,CASSEISRNNEQFF,TGTGCCAGCAGTGAAATAAGCCGCAACAATGAGCAGTTCTTC
NA,NA,TRBV30,TRBJ1-5,CAWSVGAANQPQHF,TGTGCCTGGAGTGTTGGGGCAGCTAATCAGCCCCAGCATTTT
NA,NA,TRBV5-6,TRBJ2-5,CASTLYRGETQYF,TGTGCCAGCACCCTGTATAGGGGTGAGACCCAGTACTTC
TRBD2,NA,TRBV7-8,TRBJ2-2,CASSLAGASGSTGELFF,TGTGCCAGCAGCTTAGCGGGGGCTAGCGGGAGCACCGGGGAGCTGTTTTTT
TRBD1,NA,TRBV6-1,TRBJ1-1,CASSPHGGQYTEAFF,TGTGCCAGCAGTCCCCACGGGGGACAGTACACTGAAGCTTTCTTT
TRBD1,NA,TRBV6-1,TRBJ2-7,CASSEVGQGRYEQYF,TGTGCCAGCAGTGAAGTGGGACAGGGGAGGTACGAGCAGTACTTC
TRBD1,NA,TRBV27,TRBJ1-5,CASGQGANQPQHF,TGTGCCAGCGGACAGGGTGCCAATCAGCCCCAGCATTTT
TRBD1,NA,TRBV5-1,TRBJ2-7,CASSLGGQGLFYEQYF,TGCGCCAGCAGCTTGGGCGGACAGGGGCTATTCTACGAGCAGTACTTC
NA,NA,TRBV2,TRBJ1-5,CASSELAVYQPQHF,TGTGCCAGCAGTGAATTGGCAGTTTATCAGCCCCAGCATTTT
NA,NA,TRBV9,TRBJ1-1,CASSALGQNTEAFF,TGTGCCAGCAGCGCCCTGGGACAGAACACTGAAGCTTTCTTT
TRBD1,NA,TRBV25-1,TRBJ2-6,CASSRGQGAGGANVLTF,TGTGCCAGCAGTAGGGGGCAGGGGGCGGGTGGGGCCAACGTCCTGACTTTC
NA,NA,TRBV10-3,TRBJ2-1,CAAGMTPQGSYNEQFF,TGTGCCGCCGGAATGACTCCTCAGGGGTCCTACAATGAGCAGTTCTTC
TRBD1,NA,TRBV2,TRBJ2-7,CASSRDRAYEQYF,TGTGCCAGCAGTCGGGACAGGGCCTACGAGCAGTACTTC
NA,NA,TRBV2,TRBJ2-5,CASIREETQYF,TGTGCCAGCATTCGGGAAGAGACCCAGTACTTC
NA,NA,TRBV27,TRBJ2-4,CASSPLRDLAKNIQYF,TGTGCCAGCAGCCCGCTGCGGGACTTAGCCAAAAACATTCAGTACTTC
NA,NA,TRBV7-9,TRBJ2-7,CASSSPVNYEQYF,TGTGCCAGCAGCTCGCCGGTCAACTACGAGCAGTACTTC
NA,NA,TRBV5-1,TRBJ2-7,CASRPTGSYEQYF,TGCGCCAGCAGGCCTACAGGGAGCTACGAGCAGTACTTC
TRBD2,NA,TRBV11-2,TRBJ2-7,CASSSTSGPREQYF,TGTGCCAGCAGCTCAACTAGCGGTCCGCGAGAGCAGTACTTC
NA,NA,TRBV28,TRBJ1-2,CASMALGGNYGYTF,TGTGCCAGCATGGCCCTGGGAGGGAACTATGGCTACACCTTC
NA,NA,TRBV6-6,TRBJ2-7,CAVRGLSYEQYF,TGTGCCGTGCGGGGCTTATCCTACGAGCAGTACTTC
NA,NA,TRBV29-1,TRBJ1-1,CSVGQSNTEAFF,TGCAGCGTTGGACAGTCGAACACTGAAGCTTTCTTT
NA,NA,TRBV7-9,TRBJ1-2,CASSLVSYGYTF,TGTGCCAGCAGCTTAGTTAGCTATGGCTACACCTTC
NA,NA,TRBV6-4,TRBJ1-1,CASSTGPMNTEAFF,TGTGCCAGCAGTACAGGGCCCATGAACACTGAAGCTTTCTTT
TRBD2,few,TRBV5-8,TRBJ2-1,CASSSIAGNNEQFF,TGTGCCAGCAGCTCCATAGCGGGAAACAATGAGCAGTTCTTC
TRBD1,NA,TRBV11-2,TRBJ1-2,CASSLDMARRGGKGYTF,TGTGCCAGCAGCTTAGATATGGCGAGGAGAGGGGGCAAAGGCTACACCTTC
TRBD1,NA,TRBV2,TRBJ1-4,CASGPTGGYEKLFF,TGTGCCAGCGGACCGACAGGGGGTTATGAAAAACTGTTTTTT
NA,NA,TRBV19,TRBJ2-1,CASSIWFSGGTSYNEQFF,TGTGCCAGTAGTATATGGTTCAGTGGAGGTACCTCCTACAATGAGCAGTTCTTC
TRBD1,NA,TRBV6-6,TRBJ1-2,CASSYGQGENYGYTF,TGTGCCAGCAGTTACGGGCAGGGGGAGAACTATGGCTACACCTTC